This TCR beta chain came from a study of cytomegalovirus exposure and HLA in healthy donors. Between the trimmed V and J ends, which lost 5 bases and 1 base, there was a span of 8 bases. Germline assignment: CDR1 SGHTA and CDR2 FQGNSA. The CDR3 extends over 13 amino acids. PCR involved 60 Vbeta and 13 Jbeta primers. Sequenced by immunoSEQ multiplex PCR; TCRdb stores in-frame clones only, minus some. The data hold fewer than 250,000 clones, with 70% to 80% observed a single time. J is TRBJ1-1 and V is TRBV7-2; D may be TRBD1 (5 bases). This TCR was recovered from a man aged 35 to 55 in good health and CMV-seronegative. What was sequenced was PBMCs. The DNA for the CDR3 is TGTGCCAGCAGCCCAAGGGGGAACACTGAAGCTTTCTTT. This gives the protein CASSPRGNTEAFF.